This T cell receptor beta chain was sequenced during a study of beta chain features in type 1 diabetes. The overall study: Across all samples, fewer than 120,000,000 sorted cells were examined. Broader study findings: PCR might favor shorter templates, equally in patients and controls.

Isolated RNA was reverse transcribed in full, so expressed TCRB transcripts were sequenced. Produced via immunoSEQ multiplex PCR; TCRdb's table is partial and in-frame only. The sample shows some 410,000 clones, around 13% of them seen only once. About this clone: The antigen remains unidentified.

All of the sorted populations showed purity greater than 98%. CDR1 and CDR2 from the germline V gene are SQVTM and ANQGSEA. The junction had 4 bases not matched to a gene; V was cut back by 5 bases and J by 4 bases. This CDR3 is built from 13 residues. The gene calls are TRBV29-1 and TRBJ2-4; 8 bases are shared with TRBD2. Source material: naive CD4+ T cells from blood. This sequence originates from a man aged 30-40 years in good health. The CDR3 region is CSVSGGAKNIQYF. The CDR3 DNA reads TGCAGCGTTAGCGGGGGAGCGAAAAACATTCAGTACTTC.